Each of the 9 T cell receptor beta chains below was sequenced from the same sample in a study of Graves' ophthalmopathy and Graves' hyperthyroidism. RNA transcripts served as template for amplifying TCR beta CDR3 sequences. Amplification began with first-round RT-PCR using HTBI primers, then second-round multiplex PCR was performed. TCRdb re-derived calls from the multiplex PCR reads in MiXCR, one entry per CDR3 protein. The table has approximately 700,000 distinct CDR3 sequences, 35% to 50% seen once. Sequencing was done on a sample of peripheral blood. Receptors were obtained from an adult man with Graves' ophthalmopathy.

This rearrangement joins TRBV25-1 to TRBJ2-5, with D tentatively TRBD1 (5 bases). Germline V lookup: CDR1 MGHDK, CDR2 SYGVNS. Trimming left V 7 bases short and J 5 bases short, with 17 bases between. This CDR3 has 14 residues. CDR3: CASIDGRAEETQYF. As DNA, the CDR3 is TGTGCCAGCATAGACGGCAGGGCGGAGGAGACCCAGTACTTC. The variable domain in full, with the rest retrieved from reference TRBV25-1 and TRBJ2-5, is EADIYQTPRYLVIGTGKKITLECSQTMGHDKMYWYQQDPGMELHLIHYSYGVNSTEKGDLSSESTVSRIRTEHFPLTLESARPSHTSQYLCASIDGRAEETQYFGPGTRLLVL.

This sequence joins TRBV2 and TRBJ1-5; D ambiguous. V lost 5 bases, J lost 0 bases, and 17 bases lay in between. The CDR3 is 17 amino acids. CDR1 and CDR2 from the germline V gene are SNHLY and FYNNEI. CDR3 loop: CASSLSYWTNSNQPQHF. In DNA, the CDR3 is TGTGCCAGCAGTTTATCGTATTGGACTAATAGCAATCAGCCCCAGCATTTT.

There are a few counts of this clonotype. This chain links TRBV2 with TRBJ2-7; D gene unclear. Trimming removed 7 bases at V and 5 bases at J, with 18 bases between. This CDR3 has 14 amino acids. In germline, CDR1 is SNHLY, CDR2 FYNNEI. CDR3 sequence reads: CASTSELDVHEQYF. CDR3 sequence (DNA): TGTGCCAGCACAAGTGAGTTGGATGTCCACGAGCAGTACTTC.

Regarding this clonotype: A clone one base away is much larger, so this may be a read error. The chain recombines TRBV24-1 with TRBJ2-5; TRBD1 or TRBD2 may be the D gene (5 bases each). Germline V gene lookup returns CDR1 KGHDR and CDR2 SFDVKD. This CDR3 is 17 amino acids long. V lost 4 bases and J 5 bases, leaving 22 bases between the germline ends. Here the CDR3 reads CATSDPGTSSLGETQYF. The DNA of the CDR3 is TGTGCCACCAGTGACCCTGGGACGTCGTCATTAGGGGAGACCCAGTACTTC.

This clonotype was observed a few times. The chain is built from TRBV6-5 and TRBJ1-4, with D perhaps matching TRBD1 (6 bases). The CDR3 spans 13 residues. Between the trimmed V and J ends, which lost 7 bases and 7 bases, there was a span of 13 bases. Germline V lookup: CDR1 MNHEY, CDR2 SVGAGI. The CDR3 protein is CASKAGAGEKLFF. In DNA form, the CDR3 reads TGTGCCAGCAAAGCAGGGGCAGGTGAAAAACTGTTTTTT.

The CDR3 DNA reads TGCGCCAGCAGCTTGGGCAGGCAACCGAACACCGGGGAGCTGTTTTTT. Amino acid sequence: CASSLGRQPNTGELFF. This chain joins TRBV5-1 and TRBJ2-2; D gene unclear. The CDR3 extends over 16 amino acids. V was cut by 0 bases and J by 0 bases, with 9 bases left in between. Germline CDR1 reads SGHRS; CDR2 reads YFSETQ.

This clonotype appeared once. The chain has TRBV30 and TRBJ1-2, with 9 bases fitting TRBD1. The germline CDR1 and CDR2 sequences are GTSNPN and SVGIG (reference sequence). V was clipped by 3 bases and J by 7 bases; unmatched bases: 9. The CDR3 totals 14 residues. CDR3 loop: CAWSRTGVDVGYTF. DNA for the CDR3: TGTGCCTGGAGCCGGACAGGGGTCGATGTTGGCTACACCTTC.

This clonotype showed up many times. The CDR3 reads CSVEVRQNTEAFF. Here the CDR3 DNA reads TGCAGCGTTGAAGTTAGGCAGAACACTGAAGCTTTCTTT. The rearrangement links TRBV29-1 to TRBJ1-1; D unresolved. Germline CDR1 reads SQVTM; CDR2 reads ANQGSEA. The germline V and J ends were trimmed by 1 base and 1 base, with 7 bases remaining between them. The CDR3 extends over 13 amino acids.

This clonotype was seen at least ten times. CDR3: CASSGGMLGLEQYF. Here the CDR3 DNA reads TGTGCCAGCAGCGGGGGGATGCTTGGCCTCGAGCAGTACTTC. The chain has TRBV7-2 and TRBJ2-7; tentatively, D is TRBD2 (6 bases). Trimming stripped 5 bases from V and 6 bases from J, with 17 bases between. Germline V lookup: CDR1 SGHTA, CDR2 FQGNSA. The CDR3 contains 14 residues.